These 22 T cell receptor beta chains share one sample of origin, sequenced in a study of CD8 T cells in Susac syndrome. Random hexamers were used to reverse transcribe an amount of roughly 0.5 to 1 ug RNA. A single record per CDR3 protein comes from TCRdb applying MiXCR to the immunoSEQ multiplex PCR reads. Of a few hundred thousand distinct CDR3 sequences in the sample, about nine tenths are singletons; the top ten hold approximately 0.18%. The sequencing input was CD8+ T cells from PBMCs. Receptors originate from a human donor with multiple sclerosis.

The rearrangement joins TRBV27 to TRBJ2-1, with TRBD1 matching over 7 bases. The CDR3 has 11 amino acids. Losses at the gene ends were 6 bases for V and 14 bases for J; bases not matched to a gene: 7. Germline V gene lookup returns CDR1 MNHEY and CDR2 SMNVEV (reference sequence). This chain's CDR3 is CASRRTGVEFF. CDR3 bases: TGTGCCAGCAGGCGTACAGGGGTTGAGTTCTTC.

The genes are TRBV25-1 and TRBJ2-1, with TRBD2 identical over 11 bases. J was trimmed by 5 bases and V by 1 base; bases with no gene match: 4. The CDR3 is 16 amino acids. CDR1 and CDR2 from the germline V gene are MGHDK and SYGVNS. The CDR3 region is CASSELGSGRDNEQFF. CDR3 in DNA: TGTGCCAGCAGTGAATTAGGTAGCGGGAGGGACAATGAGCAGTTCTTC.

The V gene is TRBV5-6, the J gene TRBJ2-1, with 7 positions matching TRBD1. Trimming took 6 bases from V and 1 from J; bases not matched to a gene: 4. CDR3 length equals 14 residues. Germline-derived CDR1 and CDR2 are SGHDT and YYEEEE. This chain's CDR3 is CASMKGASYNEQFF. The DNA for the CDR3 is TGTGCCAGCATGAAGGGGGCGTCCTACAATGAGCAGTTCTTC.

The rearrangement links TRBV29-1 to TRBJ2-3; TRBD2 agrees at 8 bases. The CDR3 is 14 residues long. From germline, CDR1 is SQVTM and CDR2 ANQGSEA. Trimming cost V 4 bases and J 6 bases; bases outside gene matches: 9. In nucleotides, the CDR3 is TGCAGCGTTGCCCCAGGACTAGCAGGCGATACGCAGTATTTT. Translating it yields CSVAPGLAGDTQYF.

The chain employs TRBV7-9 and TRBJ1-1, with D unresolved. CDR1 is SEHNR, CDR2 FQNEAQ, per germline (reference sequence). This CDR3 comprises 11 residues. Deletions cut 5 bases from V and 10 bases from J, with 11 bases between. The CDR3 bases are TGTGCCAGCAGCCTAAACGAGGGAGCTTTCTTT. Translated, it gives CASSLNEGAFF.

This chain links TRBV19 with TRBJ1-5; TRBD1 aligns across 7 bases. The CDR3 is 15 amino acids. The trim removed 5 bases at V and 1 base at J, leaving 5 bases unmatched. From germline, CDR1 is LNHDA and CDR2 SQIVND (reference sequence). CDR3 sequence reads: CASSLLTGSNQPQHF. CDR3 nucleotide sequence: TGTGCCAGTAGTCTATTGACAGGGAGCAATCAGCCCCAGCATTTT.

The chain carries TRBV4-3 and TRBJ2-7; D remains unclear. The CDR3 consists of 17 residues. Germline CDR1 reads LGHNA; CDR2 reads YSLEER. V lost 1 base, J lost 2 bases, and 18 bases lay in between. The CDR3 is CASSQGVGLASPYEQYF. CDR3 DNA sequence: TGCGCCAGCAGCCAAGGAGTGGGTCTTGCATCTCCCTACGAGCAGTACTTC.

This chain connects TRBV19 to TRBJ2-2; D gene uncertain. The CDR3 is 14 residues long. Trimming took 4 bases from V and 5 from J, leaving 11 bases between them. The germline gives CDR1 LNHDA, CDR2 SQIVND (reference sequence). The CDR3 sequence: CASSNGEHTGELFF. The CDR3 coding sequence is TGTGCCAGTAGTAACGGAGAACATACCGGGGAGCTGTTTTTT.

The rearrangement links TRBV7-9 to TRBJ2-7, with 7 bases lining up with TRBD1. Per germline, CDR1 SEHNR and CDR2 FQNEAQ (reference sequence). Trimming took 3 bases from V and 3 from J; bases not matched to a gene: 8. CDR3 length: 15 residues. Here the CDR3 DNA reads TGTGCCAGCAGCTTGGGGACAGCCGGCGGCTACGAGCAGTACTTC. Translating gives CASSLGTAGGYEQYF. The entire variable domain, with the rest obtained from reference TRBV7-9 and TRBJ2-7, is as follows: DTGVSQNPRHKITKRGQNVTFRCDPISEHNRLYWYRQTLGQGPEFLTYFQNEAQLEKSRLLSDRFSAERPKGSFSTLEIQRTEQGDSAMYLCASSLGTAGGYEQYFGPGTRLTVT.

This chain links TRBV11-2 with TRBJ2-7; D is unclear. The V end was cut by 2 bases, the J end by 2 bases, with 7 bases between. This CDR3 is built from 13 residues. Germline V CDR1 and CDR2: SGHAT, FQNNGV. CDR3 region: CASSLPPPYEQYF. The CDR3 region has the DNA TGTGCCAGCAGCTTACCCCCTCCCTACGAGCAGTACTTC. The full variable domain, with the rest looked up from reference TRBV11-2 and TRBJ2-7, is EAGVAQSPRYKIIEKRQSVAFWCNPISGHATLYWYQQILGQGPKLLIQFQNNGVVDDSQLPKDRFSAERLKGVDSTLKIQPAKLEDSAVYLCASSLPPPYEQYFGPGTRLTVT.

The chain couples TRBV29-1 to TRBJ2-1; D gene uncertain. CDR3 size: 12 residues. Germline V gives CDR1 SQVTM, CDR2 ANQGSEA. Deletions cut 1 base from V and 10 bases from J, with 11 bases between. CDR3 sequence reads: CSVEGLRVEQFF. CDR3 coding DNA: TGCAGCGTTGAAGGCCTCAGAGTAGAGCAGTTCTTC.

This clonotype has only one observation. The chain carries TRBV12-3 or TRBV12-4 and TRBJ2-7, with a weak D call TRBD2 (7 bases). Deletions cut 6 bases from V and 4 bases from J, with 16 bases between. The CDR3 runs 14 residues. The CDR3 sequence is CASSHLGGAYEQYF. As DNA, the CDR3 is TGTGCCAGCAGCCACCTGGGGGGGGCATACGAGCAGTACTTC.

The CDR3 region is CASLYPNPYRVATGAYEQYF. CDR3 nucleotide sequence: TGTGCCAGCCTCTACCCCAACCCCTACAGGGTGGCGACTGGAGCCTACGAGCAGTACTTC. The chain carries TRBV6-1 and TRBJ2-7; weak D call: TRBD1 (6 bases). The V end lost 8 bases, the J end lost 2 bases, and 34 bases lay between the germline ends. Germline V gene data show CDR1 as MNHNS and CDR2 as SASEGT. The CDR3 extends over 20 amino acids.

This clonotype was recorded only once. This sequence joins TRBV27 and TRBJ2-2; D remains ambiguous. V lost 1 base and J lost 1, with 10 bases in between. CDR1 is MNHEY and CDR2 is SMNVEV in the germline V gene (reference sequence). CDR3 length: 16 amino acids. This CDR3 is CASSLLVFGNTGELFF. The CDR3 nucleotides read TGTGCCAGCAGTTTATTAGTGTTTGGGAACACCGGGGAGCTGTTTTTT.

The chain links TRBV15 to TRBJ2-1; perhaps D is TRBD1 or TRBD2 (5 bases each). Germline loops: CDR1 LNHNV, CDR2 YYDKDF (reference sequence). CDR3 length: 16 residues. The V gene lost 3 bases and the J gene lost 6 bases, with 18 bases spanning the gap. The CDR3 DNA is TGTGCCACCAGCAGTCTCATGATGGGACCAGGCAATGAGCAGTTCTTC. Translating it yields CATSSLMMGPGNEQFF. The complete variable domain, with remaining parts taken from reference TRBV15 and TRBJ2-1, reads DAMVIQNPRYQVTQFGKPVTLSCSQTLNHNVMYWYQQKSSQAPKLLFHYYDKDFNNEADTPDNFQSRRPNTSFCFLDIRSPGLGDTAMYLCATSSLMMGPGNEQFFGPGTRLTVL.

The V gene is TRBV3-1, the J gene TRBJ2-1; TRBD2 aligns across 10 bases. Trimming at V came to 4 bases and at J to 4 bases, leaving 10 bases not matched to a gene. CDR3 length: 17 residues. Per germline, CDR1 LGHDT and CDR2 YNNKEL (reference sequence). The DNA of the CDR3 is TGTGCCAGCAGCCGACCAGACGGGACTAGCGATTACAATGAGCAGTTCTTC. The encoded protein is CASSRPDGTSDYNEQFF.

The chain is built from TRBV6-5 and TRBJ2-2, with TRBD1 matching 11 bases. CDR3 length: 17 residues. V lost 1 base and J lost 6; bases outside the gene matches: 7. Germline CDR1 MNHEY, CDR2 SVGAGI. DNA of the CDR3: TGTGCCAGCAGTTACTTTGGGACAGGGGGGTCGTCCGGGGAGCTGTTTTTT. Amino acid sequence: CASSYFGTGGSSGELFF.

This clonotype has just a few counts. The CDR3 protein is CASSLPEGISEAFF. For the CDR3, the DNA is TGTGCCAGCAGCTTACCCGAGGGGATCTCTGAAGCTTTCTTT. The V and J genes are TRBV13 and TRBJ1-1, with D possibly matching TRBD1 (5 bases). Germline V gene lookup returns CDR1 PRHDT and CDR2 FYEKMQ (reference sequence). V dropped 2 bases and J dropped 6 bases, with 13 bases sitting between them. The CDR3 consists of 14 residues.

The chain is built from TRBV28 and TRBJ2-1; TRBD2 matches at 8 bases. The germline V gene encodes CDR1 MDHEN and CDR2 SYDVKM. Trimming removed 5 bases from V and 1 base from J; junction bases left unmatched: 7. This CDR3 comprises 16 residues. This CDR3 reads CASSPPTSGSYNEQFF. CDR3 sequence (DNA): TGTGCCAGCAGTCCTCCCACTAGCGGATCCTACAATGAGCAGTTCTTC.

The chain is built from TRBV20-1 and TRBJ2-7; 8 bases align to TRBD2. Germline trimming cut 1 base from V and 3 bases from J; bases unmatched to any gene: 11. The CDR3 length is 16 residues. CDR1 is DFQATT and CDR2 is SNEGSKA in the germline V gene (reference sequence). CDR3 nucleotides: TGCAGTGCTAGAGCCCGAAGCGGGAGCCACCTCTACGAGCAGTACTTC. Its protein product is CSARARSGSHLYEQYF.

The chain carries TRBV9 and TRBJ1-2; D is undetermined. Between the trimmed V and J ends, which lost 0 bases and 5 bases, there was a span of 14 bases. Germline CDR1 is SGDLS and CDR2 is YYNGEE. The CDR3 loop spans 15 amino acids. CDR3 protein: CASSVVGDAYYGYTF. The CDR3, as DNA: TGTGCCAGCAGCGTAGTGGGCGACGCCTATTATGGCTACACCTTC. The full variable domain, rest sourced from reference TRBV9 and TRBJ1-2, is DSGVTQTPKHLITATGQRVTLRCSPRSGDLSVYWYQQSLDQGLQFLIQYYNGEERAKGNILERFSAQQFPDLHSELNLSSLELGDSALYFCASSVVGDAYYGYTFGSGTRLTVV.

There are a few counts of this clonotype. DNA of the CDR3: TGTGCCAGCAGTGAAGAGATGGTCGGGGAGCTGTTTTTT. The encoded protein is CASSEEMVGELFF. The gene calls are TRBV6-1 and TRBJ2-2; D not resolved. Germline values: CDR1 MNHNS, CDR2 SASEGT. Deletions cut 1 base from V and 7 bases from J, with 7 bases between. CDR3 length equals 13 residues.